Described below is a single T cell receptor beta chain sequence and its context. What it binds is unknown. The study ran its PCR with 60 Vbeta and 13 Jbeta primers. The table came from immunoSEQ multiplex PCR; TCRdb's copy has only in-frame clones and leaves some out. This sample's table has over 100,000 clones. The data belong to a study of cytomegalovirus exposure and HLA in healthy donors. Study-wide findings and caveats: Later examination showed HLA-associated TCR beta chains had greater clonal expansion than equally common others. Immune exposure was documented only through CMV serostatus. An analysis that was carried out later associated 15,000 to 20,000 TCR beta sequences with HLA alleles at 0.05 false discovery rate.

The CDR3 length is 16 residues. V shed 7 bases and J 4 bases; nucleotides not matched to a gene: 9. Per the germline V gene, CDR1 is SGHKS and CDR2 is YYEKEE (reference sequence). Sequencing was performed on PBMCs. The clonotype comes from a young man in good health and CMV-seronegative. J is TRBJ2-2 and V is TRBV5-5; 11 bases are shared with TRBD1. CDR3 DNA sequence: TGTGCCAGCGGTTCCGGACAGGGGGCGGCCACCGGGGAGCTGTTTTTT. Translated, it gives CASGSGQGAATGELFF. Full variable domain (rest looked up from reference TRBV5-5 and TRBJ2-2): DAGVTQSPTHLIKTRGQQVTLRCSPISGHKSVSWYQQVLGQGPQFIFQYYEKEERGRGNFPDRFSARQFPNYSSELNVNALLLGDSALYLCASGSGQGAATGELFFGEGSRLTVL.